This passage covers 21 T cell receptor beta chains from one sample sequenced in a study of blood T cell repertoires in COVID-19. The assay was immunoSEQ multiplex PCR, and TCRdb's table has in-frame clones only and misses some. Seen here are over 200,000 clones, roughly 87% observed once, and the top ten hold roughly 2%. Sequencing input: peripheral blood. All receptors derive from a man in his forties or fifties with active or convalescent COVID-19.

The V call is TRBV7-8, the J call TRBJ2-1, with unresolved D. Trimming stripped 5 bases from V and 0 bases from J, with 17 bases between. The germline gives CDR1 SGHVS, CDR2 FQNEAQ. The CDR3 covers 17 residues. CDR3 protein: CASSATSNPSSYNEQFF. Here the CDR3 DNA reads TGTGCCAGCAGCGCAACCTCTAACCCTAGCTCCTACAATGAGCAGTTCTTC.

This clone showed up just a few times. The chain employs TRBV27 and TRBJ2-7, with a tentative D call TRBD2 (5 bases). The CDR3 spans 15 residues. CDR1 and CDR2 from the germline V gene are MNHEY and SMNVEV (reference sequence). Trimming took 7 bases from V and 2 from J, leaving 18 bases between them. The chain's CDR3 is CASTKDSRGTYEQYF. The CDR3 DNA is TGTGCCAGCACCAAGGACTCCCGGGGTACCTACGAGCAGTACTTC.

The chain combines TRBV2 with TRBJ1-3, with D tentatively TRBD1 (6 bases). Germline CDR1 is SNHLY and CDR2 is FYNNEI. Between the trimmed V and J ends, which lost 9 bases and 1 base, there was a span of 16 bases. The CDR3 spans 15 residues. CDR3 in DNA: TGTGCCAGTGAAGACAGGATTGATTCTGGAAACACCATATATTTT. This codes for CASEDRIDSGNTIYF.

The chain uses TRBV28 and TRBJ1-5; possibly TRBD1 for D (6 bases). Trimming took off 5 bases at V and 5 bases at J, with 19 bases between the two ends. The CDR3 contains 16 residues. Germline V lookup: CDR1 MDHEN, CDR2 SYDVKM. CDR3: CASSPGRRGDDQPQHF. The CDR3 DNA sequence: TGTGCCAGCAGTCCTGGGCGCAGGGGTGACGATCAGCCCCAGCATTTT.

This chain links TRBV10-3 with TRBJ2-7; TRBD1 might be the D (5 bases). Trimming stripped 3 bases from V and 3 bases from J, with 18 bases between. Germline-derived CDR1 and CDR2 are ENHRY and SYGVKD. This CDR3 comprises 16 residues. CDR3 sequence (DNA): TGTGCCATCAGTGACTTTGCGACAGTCCCTGGCTACGAGCAGTACTTC. Its protein product is CAISDFATVPGYEQYF.

The gene calls are TRBV10-3 and TRBJ2-1; 7 positions match TRBD2. This CDR3 has 15 amino acids. The V and J ends lost 3 bases and 5 bases, in that order; junction bases with no gene match: 7. Germline loops: CDR1 ENHRY, CDR2 SYGVKD. CDR3 nucleotides: TGTGCCATCAGTGACATGGGGGGGATGAACAATGAGCAGTTCTTC. Translated, it gives CAISDMGGMNNEQFF.

V usage is TRBV5-1 and J usage is TRBJ2-6; possible D gene TRBD1, 6 bases. This CDR3 is 16 amino acids long. The V gene lost 2 bases and the J gene lost 0 bases, with 9 bases spanning the gap. Germline V gives CDR1 SGHRS, CDR2 YFSETQ. The CDR3 region is CASSLQGFSGANVLTF. In DNA form, the CDR3 reads TGCGCCAGCAGCTTACAGGGATTCTCTGGGGCCAACGTCCTGACTTTC.

The chain has TRBV5-1 and TRBJ1-1; 8 nucleotides align to TRBD1. The junction had 13 bases not matched to a gene; V was cut back by 4 bases and J by 5 bases. The CDR3 has 16 residues. Germline values: CDR1 SGHRS, CDR2 YFSETQ. CDR3 coding DNA: TGCGCCAGCAGCGCTGGGCAGGGGGCTTTAAGGACTGAAGCTTTCTTT. It specifies CASSAGQGALRTEAFF.

This chain joins TRBV7-9 and TRBJ2-5; D might be TRBD1 (5 bases). V gave up 3 bases and J gave up 0 bases, with 17 bases separating them. The CDR3 spans 17 residues. CDR1 and CDR2 (germline): SEHNR, FQNEAQ (reference sequence). DNA for the CDR3: TGTGCCAGCAGCTTTGGTATGGGGCACCCGTACCAAGAGACCCAGTACTTC. Encoded protein: CASSFGMGHPYQETQYF.

The V and J genes are TRBV7-9 and TRBJ2-7; D not certain. This CDR3 is 15 amino acids long. The germline V gene has CDR1 SEHNR and CDR2 FQNEAQ (reference sequence). V was trimmed by 1 base and J by 0 bases, leaving 10 bases between them. For the CDR3, the DNA is TGTGCCAGCAGCTTAGGGCACTACCGCTCCTACGAGCAGTACTTC. This sequence encodes CASSLGHYRSYEQYF. Full variable domain (remainder filled in from reference TRBV7-9 and TRBJ2-7): DTGVSQNPRHKITKRGQNVTFRCDPISEHNRLYWYRQTLGQGPEFLTYFQNEAQLEKSRLLSDRFSAERPKGSFSTLEIQRTEQGDSAMYLCASSLGHYRSYEQYFGPGTRLTVT.

This clone has just one count. As DNA, the CDR3 is TGTGCCAGCAGCCGGGGACAGGGGGCGCAGGCAGATACGCAGTATTTT. This encodes CASSRGQGAQADTQYF. The rearrangement joins TRBV5-4 to TRBJ2-3; TRBD1 aligns across 12 bases. The germline V gene has CDR1 SGHNT and CDR2 YYREEE (reference sequence). J lost 4 bases, V lost 4 bases, and 7 bases had no gene match. The CDR3 extends over 16 amino acids.

This sequence joins TRBV27 and TRBJ1-6; D uncertain. CDR1 is MNHEY, CDR2 SMNVEV, per germline (reference sequence). V shed 6 bases and J shed 11 bases, with 11 bases lying between them. CDR3 length: 12 residues. The CDR3 coding sequence is TGTGCCAGCAGGTCCTACGGGACACCCCTCCACTTT. As protein: CASRSYGTPLHF.

This clone appeared a single time. The V and J genes are TRBV2 and TRBJ1-1; tentatively, D is TRBD1 (5 bases). The V end lost 5 bases, the J end lost 0 bases, and 10 bases lay between the germline ends. CDR3 length equals 14 residues. Germline V gene data show CDR1 as SNHLY and CDR2 as FYNNEI. The CDR3 sequence is CASSKLTVNTEAFF. DNA for the CDR3: TGTGCCAGCAGTAAATTGACAGTGAACACTGAAGCTTTCTTT.

This clone showed up just a few times. J is TRBJ2-1 and V is TRBV4-1; the match to TRBD2 covers 10 bases. V lost 4 bases, J lost 7 bases, and 13 bases stayed unmatched. In germline, CDR1 is MGHRA, CDR2 YSYEKL. The CDR3 has 17 amino acids. The DNA of the CDR3 is TGCGCCAGCAGCCTTCCTCCTAGCGGGGGCTGGGGGAATGAGCAGTTCTTC. It translates to CASSLPPSGGWGNEQFF.

V gene TRBV2 combines with J gene TRBJ1-2; unclear D gene. The CDR3 is 14 amino acids. Germline CDR1 is SNHLY and CDR2 is FYNNEI. V was trimmed by 5 bases and J by 0 bases, leaving 10 bases between them. DNA of the CDR3: TGTGCCAGCAGTCAACAGCTTACTAACTATGGCTACACCTTC. As protein: CASSQQLTNYGYTF.

The V call is TRBV18, the J call TRBJ2-7; 7 nucleotides line up with TRBD1. Trimming removed 2 bases from V and 1 base from J; junction bases left unmatched: 5. This CDR3 region has 15 residues. Germline CDR1 reads KGHSH; CDR2 reads LQKENI. As DNA, the CDR3 is TGTGCCAGCTCACCAGTGCCCAGGGGGTCCTACGAGCAGTACTTC. Amino acid sequence: CASSPVPRGSYEQYF.

This clone showed up just a few times. The gene calls are TRBV7-3 and TRBJ1-1, with D unclear. V lost 2 bases to trimming and J lost 1 base, with 11 bases between them. Germline V gene data show CDR1 as SGHTA and CDR2 as FQGTGA. The CDR3 spans 15 residues. In DNA, the CDR3 is TGTGCCAGCAGCTTAGGAGGGTTTGGGAACACTGAAGCTTTCTTT. It codes for CASSLGGFGNTEAFF.

This chain joins TRBV28 and TRBJ1-1; D perhaps matches TRBD1 (5 bases). The CDR3 contains 16 residues. Trimming cost V 3 bases and J 1 base, with 15 bases left between them. Germline V gene data show CDR1 as MDHEN and CDR2 as SYDVKM. The CDR3, as DNA: TGTGCCAGCAGTTTTAGGTCCTGGACATCGAACACTGAAGCTTTCTTT. Translated: CASSFRSWTSNTEAFF.

J is TRBJ2-7 and V is TRBV19; 8 bases are shared with TRBD2. V shed 6 bases, J shed 5 bases, and the junction held 12 bases outside the gene matches. This CDR3 contains 15 residues. Germline-derived CDR1 and CDR2 are LNHDA and SQIVND (reference sequence). The CDR3, as DNA: TGTGCCAGTAGCCCGTTTTTCGGGAGGGCCCACGAGCAGTACTTC. Amino acid sequence: CASSPFFGRAHEQYF.

V and J are TRBV30 and TRBJ2-7, with 9 bases lining up with TRBD1. CDR1 and CDR2 from the germline V gene are GTSNPN and SVGIG (reference sequence). The CDR3 totals 16 residues. With 6 bases clipped from V and 4 bases from J, the junction kept 16 bases outside the gene matches. The CDR3 loop is CACTAPGTGILYEQYF. CDR3 bases: TGTGCCTGTACGGCTCCGGGGACAGGGATCCTGTACGAGCAGTACTTC.

The chain joins TRBV5-1 to TRBJ2-3, with 9 bases lining up with TRBD2. The junction had 3 bases not matched to a gene; V was cut back by 0 bases and J by 1 base. The CDR3 has 16 amino acids. The germline V gene encodes CDR1 SGHRS and CDR2 YFSETQ. CDR3: CASSLVLAGRTDTQYF. CDR3 bases: TGCGCCAGCAGCTTGGTCCTAGCGGGGCGCACAGATACGCAGTATTTT.